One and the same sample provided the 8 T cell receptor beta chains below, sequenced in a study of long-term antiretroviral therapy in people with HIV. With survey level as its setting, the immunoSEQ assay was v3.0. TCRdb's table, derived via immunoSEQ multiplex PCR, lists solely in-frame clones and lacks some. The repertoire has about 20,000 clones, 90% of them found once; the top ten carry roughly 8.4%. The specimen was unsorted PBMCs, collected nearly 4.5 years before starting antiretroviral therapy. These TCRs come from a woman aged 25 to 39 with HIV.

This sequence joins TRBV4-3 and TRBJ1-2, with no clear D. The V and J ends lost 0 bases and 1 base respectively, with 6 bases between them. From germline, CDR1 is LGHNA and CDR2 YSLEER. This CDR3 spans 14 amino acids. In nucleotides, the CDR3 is TGCGCCAGCAGCCAAGACAGGAGTAACTATGGCTACACCTTC. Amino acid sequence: CASSQDRSNYGYTF.

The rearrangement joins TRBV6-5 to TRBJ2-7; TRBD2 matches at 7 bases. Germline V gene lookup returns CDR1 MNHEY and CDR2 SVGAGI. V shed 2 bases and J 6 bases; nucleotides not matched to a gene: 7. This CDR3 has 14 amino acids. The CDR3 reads CASSYRIGEGEQYF. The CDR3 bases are TGTGCCAGCAGTTACAGGATAGGGGAGGGCGAGCAGTACTTC.

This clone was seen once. CDR3 nucleotide sequence: TGCGCCAGCAGCCAAGATTTTCCCCTTAGTGCTAATTCACCCCTCCACTTT. As protein: CASSQDFPLSANSPLHF. The chain uses TRBV4-3 and TRBJ1-6; D gene unclear. Germline CDR1 LGHNA, CDR2 YSLEER. The V gene lost 0 bases and the J gene lost 6 bases, with 15 bases spanning the gap. The CDR3 is 17 amino acids.

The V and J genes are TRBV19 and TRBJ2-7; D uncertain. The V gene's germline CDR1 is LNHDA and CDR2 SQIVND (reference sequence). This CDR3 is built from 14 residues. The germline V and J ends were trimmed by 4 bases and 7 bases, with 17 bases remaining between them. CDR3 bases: TGTGCCAGTAGTAAGGGCCGCCACCTAAAGGAGCAGTACTTC. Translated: CASSKGRHLKEQYF.

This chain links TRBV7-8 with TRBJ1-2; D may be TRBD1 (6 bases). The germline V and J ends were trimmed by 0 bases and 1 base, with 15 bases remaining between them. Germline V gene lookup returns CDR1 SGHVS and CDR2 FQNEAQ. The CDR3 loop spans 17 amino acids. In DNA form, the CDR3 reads TGTGCCAGCAGCTTAGCGACATGGGGGGCCAATAACTATGGCTACACCTTC. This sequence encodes CASSLATWGANNYGYTF.

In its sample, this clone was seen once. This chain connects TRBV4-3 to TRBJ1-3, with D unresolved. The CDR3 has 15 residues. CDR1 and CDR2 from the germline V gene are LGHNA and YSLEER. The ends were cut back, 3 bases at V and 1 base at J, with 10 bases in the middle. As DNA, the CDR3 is TGCGCCAGCAGCCAGGCGTGGAGGTCTGGAAACACCATATATTTT. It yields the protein CASSQAWRSGNTIYF.

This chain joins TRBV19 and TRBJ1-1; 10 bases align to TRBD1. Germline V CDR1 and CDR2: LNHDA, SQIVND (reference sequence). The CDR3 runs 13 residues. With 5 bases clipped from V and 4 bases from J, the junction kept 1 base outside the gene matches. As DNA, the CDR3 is TGTGCCAGTAGTGGGACAGGGGTCACTGAAGCTTTCTTT. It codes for CASSGTGVTEAFF. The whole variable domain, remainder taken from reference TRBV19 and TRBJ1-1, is DGGITQSPKYLFRKEGQNVTLSCEQNLNHDAMYWYRQDPGQGLRLIYYSQIVNDFQKGDIAEGYSVSREKKESFPLTVTSAQKNPTAFYLCASSGTGVTEAFFGQGTRLTVV.

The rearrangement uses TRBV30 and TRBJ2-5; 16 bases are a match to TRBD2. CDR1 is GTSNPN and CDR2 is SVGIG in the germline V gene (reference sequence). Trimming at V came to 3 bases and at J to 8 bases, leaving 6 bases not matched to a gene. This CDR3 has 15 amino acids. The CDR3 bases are TGTGCCTGGAGGGGGACTAGCGGGGGGGCTGGAACCCAGTACTTC. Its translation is CAWRGTSGGAGTQYF.